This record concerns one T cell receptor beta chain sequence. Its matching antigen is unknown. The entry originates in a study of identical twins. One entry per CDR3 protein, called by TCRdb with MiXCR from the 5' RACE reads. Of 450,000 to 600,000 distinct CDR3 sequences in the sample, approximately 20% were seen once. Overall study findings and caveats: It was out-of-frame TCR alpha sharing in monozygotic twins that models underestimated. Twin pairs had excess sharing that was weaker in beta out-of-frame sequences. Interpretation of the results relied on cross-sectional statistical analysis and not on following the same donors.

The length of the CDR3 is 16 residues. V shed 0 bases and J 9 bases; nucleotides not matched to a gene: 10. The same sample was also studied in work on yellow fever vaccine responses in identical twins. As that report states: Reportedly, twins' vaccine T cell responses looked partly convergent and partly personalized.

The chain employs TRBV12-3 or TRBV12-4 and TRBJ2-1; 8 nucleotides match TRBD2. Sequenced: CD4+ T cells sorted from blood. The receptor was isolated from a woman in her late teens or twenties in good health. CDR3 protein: CASSLASGSGRGEQFF. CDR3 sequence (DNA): TGTGCCAGCAGTTTAGCCAGCGGGAGTGGTCGGGGTGAGCAGTTCTTC.